This entry lists 22 T cell receptor beta chains sequenced from one sample in a study of Ad26.COV2.S vaccination and SARS-CoV-2 variants. Assay used: immunoSEQ multiplex PCR; TCRdb lists only in-frame clones, some missing. Of roughly 700,000 clones in the sample, roughly 90% are singletons; the top ten hold 1.5%. Treatment noted: around 19 received Ad26.COV2.S at low or high dose, single or two shots; about 5 received placebo; per-sample allocation not given. Day 63 following the first vaccine or placebo injection was when the samples were taken. The sample here was peripheral blood, taken in a trial of Ad26.COV2.S vaccine versus placebo. The receptor source for this set is a person aged 18-65 years who received the Ad26.COV2.S COVID-19 vaccine or a placebo.

V usage is TRBV2 and J usage is TRBJ2-2, with 7 bases identical to TRBD2. Germline CDR1 SNHLY, CDR2 FYNNEI. Unmatched junction bases numbered 8, after V lost 3 bases and J lost 4 bases. This CDR3 comprises 16 residues. CDR3: CASSDPPGGFTGELFF. In DNA, the CDR3 is TGTGCCAGCAGTGACCCCCCGGGGGGTTTCACCGGGGAGCTGTTTTTT.

This clone was detected a few times. This chain joins TRBV9 and TRBJ1-2, with unresolved D. CDR3 length: 12 amino acids. Germline V gene sequence: CDR1 SGDLS, CDR2 YYNGEE. The V and J ends lost 1 base and 8 bases respectively, with 9 bases between them. In nucleotides, the CDR3 is TGTGCCAGCAGCGTAAGCTCGGGGGGCTACACCTTC. Translated, it gives CASSVSSGGYTF.

This rearrangement joins TRBV19 to TRBJ2-1, with 7 positions matching TRBD2. The length of the CDR3 is 14 residues. The V gene end was trimmed by 1 base and the J gene end by 6 bases; junction bases not matched to a gene: 3. CDR1 LNHDA and CDR2 SQIVND come from the germline V gene (reference sequence). CDR3 protein: CASSIGGGSNEQFF. The CDR3, as DNA: TGTGCCAGTAGTATAGGGGGGGGATCCAATGAGCAGTTCTTC.

The CDR3 coding sequence is TGTGCCAGCAGCCAAGAGAGGCGGGAGCAGTTCTTC. It is translated as CASSQERREQFF. The chain joins TRBV3-1 (or the pseudogene TRBV3-2) to TRBJ2-1; D remains unclear. This CDR3 comprises 12 residues. CDR1 is LGHDT, CDR2 YNNKEL, per germline (reference sequence). The ends were cut back, 0 bases at V and 10 bases at J, with 7 bases in the middle.

This rearrangement joins TRBV18 to TRBJ2-5; the match to TRBD2 covers 13 bases. Germline V lookup: CDR1 KGHSH, CDR2 LQKENI. The CDR3 spans 16 residues. J was trimmed by 2 bases and V by 6 bases; bases with no gene match: 6. The CDR3 reads CASSWGLAGLQETQYF. The DNA for the CDR3 is TGTGCCAGCTCCTGGGGACTAGCGGGGCTACAAGAGACCCAGTACTTC.

Regarding this clone: The same CDR3 can be traced to other DNA sequences in this sample. This chain links TRBV6-1 with TRBJ1-2, with 10 bases aligning to TRBD1. The V and J ends lost 1 base and 8 bases, in that order; junction bases with no gene match: 4. Per germline, CDR1 MNHNS and CDR2 SASEGT. This CDR3 is built from 14 residues. The CDR3 DNA reads as TGTGCCAGCAGTGAAGGACAGGGGGCAGGGGGCTACACCTTC. Its protein is CASSEGQGAGGYTF.

V and J are TRBV2 and TRBJ1-2, with TRBD1 matching 9 bases. CDR1 and CDR2 (germline): SNHLY, FYNNEI. CDR3 length: 14 residues. The ends lost 10 bases at V and 4 bases at J; junction bases unmatched: 10. The CDR3 DNA is TGTGCCACGGATGGGACAGGGTTGATCTATGGCTACACCTTC. It is translated as CATDGTGLIYGYTF.

V and J are TRBV6-5 and TRBJ1-5, with a weak D call TRBD1 (6 bases). Germline values: CDR1 MNHEY, CDR2 SVGAGI. V lost 4 bases and J 7 bases, leaving 11 bases between the germline ends. The CDR3 is 13 amino acids. The CDR3 region is CASSLQGKQPQHF. The CDR3 nucleotides are TGTGCCAGCAGTTTACAGGGTAAACAGCCCCAGCATTTT.

The chain couples TRBV7-9 to TRBJ2-2; D unclear. The CDR3 length is 12 residues. CDR1 is SEHNR and CDR2 is FQNEAQ in the germline V gene (reference sequence). V gave up 5 bases and J gave up 6 bases, with 7 bases separating them. The CDR3 region is CASSRMAGELFF. The CDR3 nucleotides are TGTGCCAGCAGCCGGATGGCCGGGGAGCTGTTTTTT.

The chain recombines TRBV4-3 with TRBJ1-1, with D possibly being TRBD1 (5 bases). The V gene lost 3 bases and the J gene lost 4 bases, with 12 bases spanning the gap. The CDR3 spans 14 residues. The germline V gene has CDR1 LGHNA and CDR2 YSLEER. The CDR3 DNA reads TGCGCCAGCAGCCATCGTCAGGGAGGCACTGAAGCTTTCTTT. Protein sequence: CASSHRQGGTEAFF.

The rearrangement links TRBV2 to TRBJ2-1; TRBD2 matches 12 bases. The V segment lost 4 bases and the J segment 6 bases; nucleotides outside the gene matches: 4. The V gene's germline CDR1 is SNHLY and CDR2 FYNNEI. CDR3 length: 15 amino acids. CDR3 nucleotide sequence: TGTGCCAGCAGTGGGCCTAGCGGGAGGGTCAATGAGCAGTTCTTC. This sequence encodes CASSGPSGRVNEQFF. The whole variable domain, filled in from reference TRBV2 and TRBJ2-1, reads EPEVTQTPSHQVTQMGQEVILRCVPISNHLYFYWYRQILGQKVEFLVSFYNNEISEKSEIFDDQFSVERPDGSNFTLKIRSTKLEDSAMYFCASSGPSGRVNEQFFGPGTRLTVL.

The genes are TRBV3-1 (or the pseudogene TRBV3-2) and TRBJ1-1; D is unresolved. Germline CDR1 is LGHDT and CDR2 is YNNKEL (reference sequence). V was trimmed by 1 base and J by 3 bases, leaving 9 bases between them. This CDR3 has 14 residues. CDR3 nucleotide sequence: TGTGCCAGCAGCCAAGTTGGAGGGTACACTGAAGCTTTCTTT. As protein: CASSQVGGYTEAFF.

The CDR3 sequence is CASSPLAGVAKNIQYF. For the CDR3, the DNA is TGTGCCAGCAGCCCACTAGCGGGGGTAGCCAAAAACATTCAGTACTTC. The J gene is TRBJ2-4, the V gene TRBV3-1 (or the pseudogene TRBV3-2); 11 positions match TRBD2. V lost 4 bases, J lost 0 bases, and 2 bases stayed unmatched. Germline values: CDR1 LGHDT, CDR2 YNNKEL (reference sequence). The CDR3 is made up of 16 amino acids.

The rearrangement uses TRBV7-9 and TRBJ2-1; 9 bases align to TRBD2. This CDR3 spans 15 amino acids. V lost 3 bases and J lost 8; bases outside the gene matches: 8. The V gene's germline CDR1 is SEHNR and CDR2 FQNEAQ (reference sequence). This CDR3 reads CASSFTAGGRDEQFF. CDR3 nucleotides: TGTGCCAGCAGCTTTACGGCGGGAGGGCGCGATGAGCAGTTCTTC.

This chain joins TRBV7-9 and TRBJ2-3; TRBD2 matches at 7 bases. Trimming at V came to 3 bases and at J to 5 bases, leaving 5 bases not matched to a gene. From germline, CDR1 is SEHNR and CDR2 FQNEAQ (reference sequence). The CDR3 consists of 14 residues. The CDR3 DNA reads TGTGCCAGCAGCTTTGGGGGAGGGCAAGATACGCAGTATTTT. Protein sequence: CASSFGGGQDTQYF.

The chain carries TRBV7-8 and TRBJ1-5; possibly TRBD1 for D (5 bases). With 4 bases removed from V and 7 bases from J, the gap between germline ends came to 14 bases. In germline, CDR1 is SGHVS, CDR2 FQNEAQ. This CDR3 has 14 amino acids. For the CDR3, the DNA is TGTGCCAGCAGCTCTCAGGGTTTGGAGCAGCCCCAGCATTTT. Protein sequence: CASSSQGLEQPQHF.

This clone was seen just once. The chain links TRBV7-2 to TRBJ2-5; weak D call: TRBD1 (5 bases). Trimming left V 3 bases short and J 1 base short, with 12 bases between. The CDR3 runs 15 residues. The germline CDR1 and CDR2 sequences are SGHTA and FQGNSA. The CDR3 protein is CASSLGWGTQETQYF. For the CDR3, the DNA is TGTGCCAGCAGCTTGGGGTGGGGCACCCAAGAGACCCAGTACTTC.

This clone was observed once. The rearrangement joins TRBV7-6 to TRBJ2-1; TRBD2 matches 11 bases. Germline V lookup: CDR1 SGHVS, CDR2 FNYEAQ. Germline trimming cut 5 bases from V and 5 bases from J; bases unmatched to any gene: 8. This CDR3 is 16 amino acids long. CDR3 amino acids: CASSPLAGGGHNEQFF. The CDR3 DNA is TGTGCCAGCAGCCCCCTAGCGGGAGGAGGCCACAATGAGCAGTTCTTC.

This chain links TRBV30 with TRBJ1-1; D possibly corresponds to TRBD1 (5 bases). The CDR3 has 13 amino acids. Germline assignment: CDR1 GTSNPN and CDR2 SVGIG (reference sequence). Trimming removed 4 bases at V and 1 base at J, with 10 bases between. CDR3 loop: CAWKRQPNTEAFF. The CDR3 region has the DNA TGTGCCTGGAAGCGACAGCCGAACACTGAAGCTTTCTTT. Based on the CDR3 plus reference TRBV30 and TRBJ1-1, the full variable domain is SQTIHQWPATLVQPVGSPLSLECTVEGTSNPNLYWYRQAAGRGLQLLFYSVGIGQISSEVPQNLSASRPQDRQFILSSKKLLLSDSGFYLCAWKRQPNTEAFFGQGTRLTVV.

V is TRBV5-8 and J is TRBJ1-5; D perhaps matches TRBD1 (6 bases). CDR3 length: 13 amino acids. The germline V gene encodes CDR1 SGHTS and CDR2 YDEGEE. Trimming took off 1 base at V and 7 bases at J, with 9 bases between the two ends. The CDR3 protein is CASSLRTDQPQHF. In nucleotides, the CDR3 is TGTGCCAGCAGCTTGAGGACAGACCAGCCCCAGCATTTT. Full variable domain (outside the CDR3, taken from reference TRBV5-8 and TRBJ1-5): EAGVTQSPTHLIKTRGQQATLRCSPISGHTSVYWYQQALGLGLQFLLWYDEGEERNRGNFPPRFSGRQFPNYSSELNVNALELEDSALYLCASSLRTDQPQHFGDGTRLSIL.

The chain employs TRBV4-2 and TRBJ2-3; maybe TRBD2 (7 bases). CDR1 and CDR2 (germline): LGHNA, YNFKEQ. The germline V and J ends were trimmed by 0 bases and 2 bases, with 12 bases remaining between them. The CDR3 spans 16 residues. The CDR3 region is CASSQEGGGATDTQYF. In DNA, the CDR3 is TGTGCCAGCAGCCAAGAAGGTGGGGGGGCCACAGATACGCAGTATTTT.

The chain combines TRBV5-4 with TRBJ2-3; tentative D call: TRBD1 (5 bases). Looked up from germline, CDR1 is SGHNT and CDR2 is YYREEE (reference sequence). The V end lost 0 bases, the J end lost 2 bases, and 10 bases lay between the germline ends. CDR3 length equals 15 residues. CDR3 amino acids: CASSLEGMNTDTQYF. Here the CDR3 DNA reads TGTGCCAGCAGCTTGGAGGGGATGAACACAGATACGCAGTATTTT.